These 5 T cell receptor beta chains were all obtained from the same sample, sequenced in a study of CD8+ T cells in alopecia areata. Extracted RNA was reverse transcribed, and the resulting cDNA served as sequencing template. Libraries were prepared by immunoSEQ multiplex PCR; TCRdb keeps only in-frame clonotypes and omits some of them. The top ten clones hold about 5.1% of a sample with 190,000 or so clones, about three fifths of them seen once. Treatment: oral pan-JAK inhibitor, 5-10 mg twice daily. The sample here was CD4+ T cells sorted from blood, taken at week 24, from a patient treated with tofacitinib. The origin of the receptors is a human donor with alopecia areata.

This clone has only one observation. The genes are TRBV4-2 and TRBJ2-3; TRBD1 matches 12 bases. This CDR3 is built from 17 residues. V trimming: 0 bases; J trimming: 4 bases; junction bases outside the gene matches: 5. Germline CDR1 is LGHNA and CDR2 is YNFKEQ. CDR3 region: CASSQDGTGGKADTQYF. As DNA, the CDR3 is TGTGCCAGCAGCCAAGATGGGACAGGGGGCAAAGCAGATACGCAGTATTTT.

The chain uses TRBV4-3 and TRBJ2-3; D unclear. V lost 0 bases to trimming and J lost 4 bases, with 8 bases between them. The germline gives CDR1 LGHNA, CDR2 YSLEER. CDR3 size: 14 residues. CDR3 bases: TGCGCCAGCAGCCAAGATCAAGGCCCAGATACGCAGTATTTT. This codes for CASSQDQGPDTQYF.

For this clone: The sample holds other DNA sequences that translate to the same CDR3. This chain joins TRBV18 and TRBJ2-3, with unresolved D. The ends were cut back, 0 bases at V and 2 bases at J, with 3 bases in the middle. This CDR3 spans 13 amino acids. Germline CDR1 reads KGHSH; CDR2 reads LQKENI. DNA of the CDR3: TGTGCCAGCTCACCACCTTCCACAGATACGCAGTATTTT. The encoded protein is CASSPPSTDTQYF.

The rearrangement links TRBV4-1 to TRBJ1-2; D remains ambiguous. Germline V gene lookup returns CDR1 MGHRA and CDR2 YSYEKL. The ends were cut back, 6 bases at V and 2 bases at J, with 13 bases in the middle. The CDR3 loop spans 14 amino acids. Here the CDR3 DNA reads TGCGCCAGCAGATCCGACGGTCCCAACTATGGCTACACCTTC. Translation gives CASRSDGPNYGYTF.

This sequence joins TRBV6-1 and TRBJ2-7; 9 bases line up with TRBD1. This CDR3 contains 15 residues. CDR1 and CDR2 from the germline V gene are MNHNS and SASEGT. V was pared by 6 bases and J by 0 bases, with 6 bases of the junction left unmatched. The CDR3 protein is CASRYPQGASYEQYF. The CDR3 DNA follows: TGTGCCAGCAGGTATCCACAGGGGGCCTCCTACGAGCAGTACTTC.